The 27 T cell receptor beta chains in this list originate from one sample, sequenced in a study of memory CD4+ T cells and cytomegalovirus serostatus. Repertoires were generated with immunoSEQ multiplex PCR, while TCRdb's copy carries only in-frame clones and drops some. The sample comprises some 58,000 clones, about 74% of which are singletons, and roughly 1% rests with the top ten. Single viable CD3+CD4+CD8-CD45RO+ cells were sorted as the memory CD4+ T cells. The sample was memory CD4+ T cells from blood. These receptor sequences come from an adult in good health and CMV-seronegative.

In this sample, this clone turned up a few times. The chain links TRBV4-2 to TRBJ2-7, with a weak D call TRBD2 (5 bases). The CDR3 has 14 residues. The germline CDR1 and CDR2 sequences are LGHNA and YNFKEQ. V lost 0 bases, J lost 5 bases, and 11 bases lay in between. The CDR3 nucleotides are TGTGCCAGCAGCCAAGATCTAGCATCACACGAGCAGTACTTC. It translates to CASSQDLASHEQYF.

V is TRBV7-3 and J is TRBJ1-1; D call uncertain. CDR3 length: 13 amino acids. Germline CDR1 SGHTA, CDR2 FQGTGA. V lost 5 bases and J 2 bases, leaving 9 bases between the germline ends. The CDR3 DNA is TGTGCCAGCAGCAGGGAGCCTAACACTGAAGCTTTCTTT. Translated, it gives CASSREPNTEAFF.

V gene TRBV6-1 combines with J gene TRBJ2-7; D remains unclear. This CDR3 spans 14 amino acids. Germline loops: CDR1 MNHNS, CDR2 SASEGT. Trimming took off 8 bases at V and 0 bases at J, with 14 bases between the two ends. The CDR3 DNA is TGTGCCAGCCGGGCGGAACAAAGCTCCTACGAGCAGTACTTC. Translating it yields CASRAEQSSYEQYF.

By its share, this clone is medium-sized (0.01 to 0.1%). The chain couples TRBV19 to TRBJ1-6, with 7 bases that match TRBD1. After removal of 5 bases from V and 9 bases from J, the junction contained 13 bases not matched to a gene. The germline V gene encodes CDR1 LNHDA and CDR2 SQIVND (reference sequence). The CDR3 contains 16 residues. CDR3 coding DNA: TGTGCCAGTAGTGTTACCACAGGGGCGGATAGTTCACCCCTCCACTTT. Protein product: CASSVTTGADSSPLHF.

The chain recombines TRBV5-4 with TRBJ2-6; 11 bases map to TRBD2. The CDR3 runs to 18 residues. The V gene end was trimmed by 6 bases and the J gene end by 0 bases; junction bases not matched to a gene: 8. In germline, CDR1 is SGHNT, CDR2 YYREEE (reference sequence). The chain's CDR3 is CASTKGLAGSSGANVLTF. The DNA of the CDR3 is TGTGCCAGCACCAAAGGACTAGCGGGTAGCTCTGGGGCCAACGTCCTGACTTTC.

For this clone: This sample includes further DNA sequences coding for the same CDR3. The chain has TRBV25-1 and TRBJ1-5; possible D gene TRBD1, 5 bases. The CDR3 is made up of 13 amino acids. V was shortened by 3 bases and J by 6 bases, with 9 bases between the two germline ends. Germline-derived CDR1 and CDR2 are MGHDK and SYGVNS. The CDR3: CASSEGGGQPQHF. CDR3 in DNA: TGTGCCAGCAGTGAGGGGGGAGGTCAGCCCCAGCATTTT.

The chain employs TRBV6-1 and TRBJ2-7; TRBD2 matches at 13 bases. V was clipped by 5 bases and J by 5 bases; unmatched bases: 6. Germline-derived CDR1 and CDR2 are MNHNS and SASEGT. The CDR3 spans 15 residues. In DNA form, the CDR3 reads TGTGCCAGCAGTTCGGGACTAGCGGGAAGACACGAGCAGTACTTC. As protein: CASSSGLAGRHEQYF.

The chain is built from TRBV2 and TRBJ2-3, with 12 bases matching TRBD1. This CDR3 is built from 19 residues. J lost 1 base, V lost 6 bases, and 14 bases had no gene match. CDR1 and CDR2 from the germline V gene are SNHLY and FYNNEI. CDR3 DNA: TGTGCCAGCAGACCCCGAGGGGGGACAGGGGGCGCGGGCACAGATACGCAGTATTTT. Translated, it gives CASRPRGGTGGAGTDTQYF.

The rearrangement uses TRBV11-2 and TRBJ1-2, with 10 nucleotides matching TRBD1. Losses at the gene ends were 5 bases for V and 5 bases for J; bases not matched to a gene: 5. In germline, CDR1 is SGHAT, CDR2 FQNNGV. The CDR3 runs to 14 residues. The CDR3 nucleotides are TGTGCCAGCAGCCCCGCGGGACAGGGGTATGGCTACACCTTC. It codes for CASSPAGQGYGYTF.

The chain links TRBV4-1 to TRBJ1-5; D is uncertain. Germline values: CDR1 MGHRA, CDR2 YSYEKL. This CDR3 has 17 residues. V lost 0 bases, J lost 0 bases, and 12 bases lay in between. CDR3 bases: TGCGCCAGCAGCCAAGATAGCCCCTTGTATAGCAATCAGCCCCAGCATTTT. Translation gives CASSQDSPLYSNQPQHF.

The CDR3 loop reads CASSQGPAGAPHTSTDTQYF. CDR3 DNA sequence: TGTGCCAGCAGCCAAGGTCCAGCGGGAGCCCCCCACACTAGCACAGATACGCAGTATTTT. The J gene is TRBJ2-3, the V gene TRBV4-2; 8 nucleotides line up with TRBD2. The V segment lost 1 base and the J segment 0 bases; nucleotides outside the gene matches: 15. The CDR3 covers 20 residues. Germline loops: CDR1 LGHNA, CDR2 YNFKEQ.

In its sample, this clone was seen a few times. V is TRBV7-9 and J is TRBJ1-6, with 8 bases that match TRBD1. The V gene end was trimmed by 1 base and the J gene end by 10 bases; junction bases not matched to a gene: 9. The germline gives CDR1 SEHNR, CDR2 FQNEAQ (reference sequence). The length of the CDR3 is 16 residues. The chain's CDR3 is CASSLGTTGAASPLHF. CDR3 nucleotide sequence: TGTGCCAGCAGCTTAGGAACGACAGGGGCCGCCTCACCCCTCCACTTT.

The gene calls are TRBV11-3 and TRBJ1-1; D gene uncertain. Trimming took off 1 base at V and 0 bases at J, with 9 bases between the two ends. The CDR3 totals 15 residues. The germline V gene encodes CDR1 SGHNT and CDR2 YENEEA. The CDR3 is CASSLGAVMNTEAFF. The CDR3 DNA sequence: TGTGCCAGCAGCTTAGGGGCCGTAATGAACACTGAAGCTTTCTTT.

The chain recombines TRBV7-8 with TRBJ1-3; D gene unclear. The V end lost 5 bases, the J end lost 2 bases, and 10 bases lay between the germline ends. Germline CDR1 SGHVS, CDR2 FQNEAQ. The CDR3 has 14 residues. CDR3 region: CASSLQTAGNTIYF. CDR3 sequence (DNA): TGTGCCAGCAGCCTCCAGACGGCTGGAAACACCATATATTTT.

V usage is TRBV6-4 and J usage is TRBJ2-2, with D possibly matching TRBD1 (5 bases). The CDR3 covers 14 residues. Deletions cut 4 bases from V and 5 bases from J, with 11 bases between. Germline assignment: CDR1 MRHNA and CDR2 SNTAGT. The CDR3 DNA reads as TGTGCCAGCAGTGCAAGCCCAGGGACCGGGGAGCTGTTTTTT. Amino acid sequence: CASSASPGTGELFF.

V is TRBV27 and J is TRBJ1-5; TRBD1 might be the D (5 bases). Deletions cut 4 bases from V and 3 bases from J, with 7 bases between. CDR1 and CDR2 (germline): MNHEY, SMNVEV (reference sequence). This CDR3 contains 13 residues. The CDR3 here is CASSWDPNQPQHF. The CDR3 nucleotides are TGTGCCAGCAGTTGGGACCCCAATCAGCCCCAGCATTTT.

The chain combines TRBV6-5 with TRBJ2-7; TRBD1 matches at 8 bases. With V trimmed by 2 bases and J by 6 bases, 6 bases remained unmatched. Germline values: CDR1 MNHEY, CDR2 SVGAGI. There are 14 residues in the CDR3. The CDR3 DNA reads TGTGCCAGCAGTTACCTAGGACAGGGCGGCGAGCAGTACTTC. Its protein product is CASSYLGQGGEQYF.

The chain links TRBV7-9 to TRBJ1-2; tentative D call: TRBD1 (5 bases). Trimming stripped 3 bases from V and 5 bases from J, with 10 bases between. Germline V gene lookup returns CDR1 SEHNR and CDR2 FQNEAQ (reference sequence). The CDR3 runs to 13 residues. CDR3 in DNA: TGTGCCAGCAGCTTTAAGGGGAGTTATGGCTACACCTTC. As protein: CASSFKGSYGYTF.

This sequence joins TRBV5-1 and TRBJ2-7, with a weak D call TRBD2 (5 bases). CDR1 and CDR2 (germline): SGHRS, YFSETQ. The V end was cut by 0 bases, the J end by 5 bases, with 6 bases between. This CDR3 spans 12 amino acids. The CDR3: CASSLAGDEQYF. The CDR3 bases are TGCGCCAGCAGCTTGGCCGGGGACGAGCAGTACTTC.

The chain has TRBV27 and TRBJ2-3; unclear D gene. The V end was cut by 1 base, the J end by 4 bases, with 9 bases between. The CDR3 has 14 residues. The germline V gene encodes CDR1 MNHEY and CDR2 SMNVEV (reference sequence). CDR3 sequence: CASSLWGWSDTQYF. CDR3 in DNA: TGTGCCAGCAGTTTATGGGGTTGGTCAGATACGCAGTATTTT.

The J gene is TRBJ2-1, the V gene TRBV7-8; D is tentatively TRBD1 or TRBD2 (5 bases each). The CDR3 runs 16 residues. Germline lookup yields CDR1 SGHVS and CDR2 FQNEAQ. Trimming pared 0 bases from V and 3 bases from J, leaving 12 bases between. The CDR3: CASSLAWDLYYNEQFF. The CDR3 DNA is TGTGCCAGCAGCTTAGCCTGGGACCTATACTACAATGAGCAGTTCTTC.

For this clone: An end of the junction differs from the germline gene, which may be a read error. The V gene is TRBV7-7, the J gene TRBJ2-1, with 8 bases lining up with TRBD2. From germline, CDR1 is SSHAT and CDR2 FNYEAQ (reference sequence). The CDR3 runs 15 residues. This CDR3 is CASSLAGGTSNEQFF. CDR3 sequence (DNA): TGTGCTAGCAGCTTAGCCGGAGGGACTAGCAATGAGCAGTTCTTC. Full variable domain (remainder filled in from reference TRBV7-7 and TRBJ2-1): GAGVSQSPRYKVTKRGQDVTLRCDPISSHATLYWYQQALGQGPEFLTYFNYEAQPDKSGLPSDRFSAERPEGSISTLTIQRTEQRDSAMYRCASSLAGGTSNEQFFGPGTRLTVL.

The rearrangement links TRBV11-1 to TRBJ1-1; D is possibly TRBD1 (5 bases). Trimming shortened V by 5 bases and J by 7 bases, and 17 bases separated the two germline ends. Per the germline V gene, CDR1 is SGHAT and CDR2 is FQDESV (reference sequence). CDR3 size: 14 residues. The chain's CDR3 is CASSPFGGRYEAFF. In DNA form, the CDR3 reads TGTGCCAGCAGCCCCTTTGGGGGACGCTATGAAGCTTTCTTT. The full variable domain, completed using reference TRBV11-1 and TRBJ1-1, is EAEVAQSPRYKITEKSQAVAFWCDPISGHATLYWYRQILGQGPELLVQFQDESVVDDSQLPKDRFSAERLKGVDSTLKIQPAELGDSAMYLCASSPFGGRYEAFFGQGTRLTVV.

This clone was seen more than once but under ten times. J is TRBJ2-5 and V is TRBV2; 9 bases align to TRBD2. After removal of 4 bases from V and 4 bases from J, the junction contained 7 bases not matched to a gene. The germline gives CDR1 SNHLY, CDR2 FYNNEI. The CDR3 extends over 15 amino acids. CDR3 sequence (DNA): TGTGCCAGCAGTGTCCGCAGGGGACTAGCAGAGACCCAGTACTTC. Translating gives CASSVRRGLAETQYF.

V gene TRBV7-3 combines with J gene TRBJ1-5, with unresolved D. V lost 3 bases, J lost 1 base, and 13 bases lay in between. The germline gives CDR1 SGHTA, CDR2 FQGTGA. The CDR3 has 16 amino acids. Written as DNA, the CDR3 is TGTGCCAGCAGCTTGACGATAGGAGGAAGCAATCAGCCCCAGCATTTT. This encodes CASSLTIGGSNQPQHF.

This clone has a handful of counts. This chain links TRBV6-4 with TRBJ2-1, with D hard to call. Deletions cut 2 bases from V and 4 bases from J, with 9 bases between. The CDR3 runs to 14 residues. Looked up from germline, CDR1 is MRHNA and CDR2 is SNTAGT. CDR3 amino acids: CASSDGNRYNEQFF. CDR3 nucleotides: TGTGCCAGCAGTGACGGGAATAGATACAATGAGCAGTTCTTC.

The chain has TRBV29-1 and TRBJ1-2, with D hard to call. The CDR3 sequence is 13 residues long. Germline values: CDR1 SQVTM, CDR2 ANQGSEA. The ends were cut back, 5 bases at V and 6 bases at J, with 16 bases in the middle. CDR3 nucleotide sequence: TGCAGCGTTAGTTTGGGCTTACTGGATGGCTACACCTTC. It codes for CSVSLGLLDGYTF.